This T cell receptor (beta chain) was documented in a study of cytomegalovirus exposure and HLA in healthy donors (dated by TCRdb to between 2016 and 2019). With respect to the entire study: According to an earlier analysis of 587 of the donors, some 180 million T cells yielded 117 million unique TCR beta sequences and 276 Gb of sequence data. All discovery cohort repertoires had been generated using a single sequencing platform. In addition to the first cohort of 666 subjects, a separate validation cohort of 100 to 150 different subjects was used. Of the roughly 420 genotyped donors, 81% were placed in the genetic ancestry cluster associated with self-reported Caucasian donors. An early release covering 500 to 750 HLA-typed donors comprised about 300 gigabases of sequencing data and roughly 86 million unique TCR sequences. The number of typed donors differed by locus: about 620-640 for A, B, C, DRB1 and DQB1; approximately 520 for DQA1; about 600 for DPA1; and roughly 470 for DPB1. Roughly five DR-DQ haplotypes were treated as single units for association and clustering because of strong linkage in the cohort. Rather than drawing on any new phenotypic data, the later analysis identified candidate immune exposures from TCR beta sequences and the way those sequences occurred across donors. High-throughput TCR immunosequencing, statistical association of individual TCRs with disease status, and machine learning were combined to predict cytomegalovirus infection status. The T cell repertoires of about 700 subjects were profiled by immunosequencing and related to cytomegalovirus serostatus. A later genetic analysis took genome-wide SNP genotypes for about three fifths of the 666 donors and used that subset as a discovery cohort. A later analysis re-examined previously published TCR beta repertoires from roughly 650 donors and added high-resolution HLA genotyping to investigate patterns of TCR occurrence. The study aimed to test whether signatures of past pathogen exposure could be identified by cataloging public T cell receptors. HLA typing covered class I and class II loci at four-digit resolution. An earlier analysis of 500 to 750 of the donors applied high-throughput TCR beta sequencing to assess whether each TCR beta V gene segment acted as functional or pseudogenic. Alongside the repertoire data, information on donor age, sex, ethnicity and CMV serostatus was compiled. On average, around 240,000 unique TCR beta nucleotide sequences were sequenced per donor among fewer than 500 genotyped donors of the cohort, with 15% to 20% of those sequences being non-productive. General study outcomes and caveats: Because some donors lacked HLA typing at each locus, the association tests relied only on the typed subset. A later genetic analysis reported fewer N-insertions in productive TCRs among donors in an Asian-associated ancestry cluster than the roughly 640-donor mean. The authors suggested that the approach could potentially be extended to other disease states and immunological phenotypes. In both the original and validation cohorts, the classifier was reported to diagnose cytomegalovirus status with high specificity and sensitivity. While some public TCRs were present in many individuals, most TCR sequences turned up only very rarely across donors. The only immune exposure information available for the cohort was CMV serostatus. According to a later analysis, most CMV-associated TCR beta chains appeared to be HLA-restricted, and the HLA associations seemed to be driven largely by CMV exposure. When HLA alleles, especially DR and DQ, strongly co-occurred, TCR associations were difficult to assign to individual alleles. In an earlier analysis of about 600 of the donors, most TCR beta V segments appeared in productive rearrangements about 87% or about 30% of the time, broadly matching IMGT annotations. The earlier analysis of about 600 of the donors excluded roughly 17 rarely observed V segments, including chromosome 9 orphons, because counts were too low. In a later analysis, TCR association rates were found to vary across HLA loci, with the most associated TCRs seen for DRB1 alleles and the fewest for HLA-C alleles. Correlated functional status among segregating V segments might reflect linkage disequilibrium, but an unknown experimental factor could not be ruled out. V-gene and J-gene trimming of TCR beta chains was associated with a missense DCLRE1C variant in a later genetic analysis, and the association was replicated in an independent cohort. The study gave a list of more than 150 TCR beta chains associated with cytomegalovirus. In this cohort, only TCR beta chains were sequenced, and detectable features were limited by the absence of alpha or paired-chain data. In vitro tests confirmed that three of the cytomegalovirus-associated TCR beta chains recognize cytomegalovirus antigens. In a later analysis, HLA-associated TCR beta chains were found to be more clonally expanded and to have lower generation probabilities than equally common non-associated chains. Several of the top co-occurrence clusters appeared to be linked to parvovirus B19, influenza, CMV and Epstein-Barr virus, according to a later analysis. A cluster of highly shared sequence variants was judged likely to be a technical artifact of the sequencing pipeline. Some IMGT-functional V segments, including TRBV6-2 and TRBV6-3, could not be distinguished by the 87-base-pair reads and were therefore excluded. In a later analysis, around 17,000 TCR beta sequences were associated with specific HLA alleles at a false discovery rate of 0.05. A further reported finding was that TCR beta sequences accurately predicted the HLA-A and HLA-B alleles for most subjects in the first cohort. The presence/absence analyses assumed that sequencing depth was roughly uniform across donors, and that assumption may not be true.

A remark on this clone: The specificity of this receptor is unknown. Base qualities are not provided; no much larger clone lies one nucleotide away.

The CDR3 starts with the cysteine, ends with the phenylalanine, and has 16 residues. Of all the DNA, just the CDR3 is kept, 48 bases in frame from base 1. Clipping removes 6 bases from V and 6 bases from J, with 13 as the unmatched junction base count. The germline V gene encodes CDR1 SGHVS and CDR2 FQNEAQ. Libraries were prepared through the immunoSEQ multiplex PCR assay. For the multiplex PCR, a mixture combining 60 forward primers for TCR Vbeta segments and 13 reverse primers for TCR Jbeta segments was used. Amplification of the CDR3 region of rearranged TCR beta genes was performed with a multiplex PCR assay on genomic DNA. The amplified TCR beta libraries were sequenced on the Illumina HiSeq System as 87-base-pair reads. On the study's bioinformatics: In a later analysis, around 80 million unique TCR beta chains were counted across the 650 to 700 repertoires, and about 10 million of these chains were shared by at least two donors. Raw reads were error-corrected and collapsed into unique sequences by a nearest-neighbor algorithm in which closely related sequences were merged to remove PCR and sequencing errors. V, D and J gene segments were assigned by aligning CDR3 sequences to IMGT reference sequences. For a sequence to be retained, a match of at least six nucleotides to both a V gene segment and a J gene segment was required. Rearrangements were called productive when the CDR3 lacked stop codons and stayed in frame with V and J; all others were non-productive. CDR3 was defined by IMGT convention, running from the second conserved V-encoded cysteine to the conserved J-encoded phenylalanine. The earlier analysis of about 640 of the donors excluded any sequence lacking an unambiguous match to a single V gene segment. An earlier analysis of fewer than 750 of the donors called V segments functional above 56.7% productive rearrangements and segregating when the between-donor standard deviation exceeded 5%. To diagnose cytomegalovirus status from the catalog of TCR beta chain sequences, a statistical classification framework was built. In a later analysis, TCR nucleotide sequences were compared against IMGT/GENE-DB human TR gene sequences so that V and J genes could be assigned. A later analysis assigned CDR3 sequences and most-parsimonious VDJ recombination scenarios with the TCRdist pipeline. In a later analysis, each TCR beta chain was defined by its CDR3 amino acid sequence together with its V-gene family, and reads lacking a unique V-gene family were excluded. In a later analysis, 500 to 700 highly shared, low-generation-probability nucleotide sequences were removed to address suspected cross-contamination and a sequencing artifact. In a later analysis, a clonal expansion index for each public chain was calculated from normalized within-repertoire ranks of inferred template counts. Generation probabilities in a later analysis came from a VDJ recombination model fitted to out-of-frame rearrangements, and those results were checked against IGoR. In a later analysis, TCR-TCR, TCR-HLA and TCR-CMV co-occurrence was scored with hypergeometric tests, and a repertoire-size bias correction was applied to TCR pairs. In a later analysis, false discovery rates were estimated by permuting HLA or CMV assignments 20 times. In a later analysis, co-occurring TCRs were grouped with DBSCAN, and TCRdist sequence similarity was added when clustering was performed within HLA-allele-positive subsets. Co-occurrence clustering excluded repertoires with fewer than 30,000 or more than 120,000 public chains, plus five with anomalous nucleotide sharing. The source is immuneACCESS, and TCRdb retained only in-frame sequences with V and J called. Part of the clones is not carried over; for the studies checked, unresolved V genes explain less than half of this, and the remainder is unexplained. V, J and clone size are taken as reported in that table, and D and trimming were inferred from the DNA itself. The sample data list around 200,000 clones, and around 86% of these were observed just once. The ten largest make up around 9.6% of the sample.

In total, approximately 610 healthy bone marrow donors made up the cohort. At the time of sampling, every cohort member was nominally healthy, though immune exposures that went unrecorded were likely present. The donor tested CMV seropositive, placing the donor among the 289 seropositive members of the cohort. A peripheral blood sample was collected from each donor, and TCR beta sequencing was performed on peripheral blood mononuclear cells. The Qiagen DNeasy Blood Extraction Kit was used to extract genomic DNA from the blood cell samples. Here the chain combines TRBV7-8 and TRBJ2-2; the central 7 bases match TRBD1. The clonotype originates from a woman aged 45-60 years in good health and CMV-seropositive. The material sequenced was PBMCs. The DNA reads TGTGCCAGCAGTCCAACTCGTGAGGGGGCGGCCGGGGAGCTGTTTTTT. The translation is CASSPTREGAAGELFF.